This entry lists 8 T cell receptor beta chains sequenced from one sample in a study of control samples from healthy donors and cancer patients. Libraries were prepared by immunoSEQ multiplex PCR; TCRdb keeps only in-frame clonotypes and omits some of them. The sample has 120,000 to 150,000 clones, about 90% seen once. Sequences were obtained from blood. The origin of the receptors is a man between 18 and 35 years old in good health.

The chain joins TRBV5-6 to TRBJ2-5, with TRBD2 matching 11 bases. CDR3 length: 16 residues. Looked up from germline, CDR1 is SGHDT and CDR2 is YYEEEE. With V trimmed by 0 bases and J by 4 bases, 5 bases remained unmatched. CDR3 DNA sequence: TGTGCCAGCAGCTTGGGGTTGGGACTAGCGGCAGAGACCCAGTACTTC. It translates to CASSLGLGLAAETQYF.

The V call is TRBV7-9, the J call TRBJ1-2, with a tentative D call TRBD1 (6 bases). Germline CDR1 and CDR2: SEHNR and FQNEAQ (reference sequence). V lost 2 bases, J lost 4 bases, and 14 bases lay in between. The CDR3 sequence is 15 residues long. The CDR3 DNA sequence: TGTGCCAGCAGCTTATTGAGGACAGAGATCTATGGCTACACCTTC. This encodes CASSLLRTEIYGYTF. Together with reference TRBV7-9 and TRBJ1-2, the CDR3 gives the full variable domain: DTGVSQNPRHKITKRGQNVTFRCDPISEHNRLYWYRQTLGQGPEFLTYFQNEAQLEKSRLLSDRFSAERPKGSFSTLEIQRTEQGDSAMYLCASSLLRTEIYGYTFGSGTRLTVV.

The chain joins TRBV5-1 to TRBJ2-2; unclear D gene. V lost 1 base and J 0 bases, leaving 7 bases between the germline ends. In germline, CDR1 is SGHRS, CDR2 YFSETQ. The CDR3 length is 15 residues. The CDR3 DNA sequence: TGCGCCAGCAGCTTGCAGGTCTCGAACACCGGGGAGCTGTTTTTT. Translated: CASSLQVSNTGELFF.

The CDR3 coding sequence is TGTGCCAGCAGCTCGGACTGGAGCTCTGGAAACACCATATATTTT. Translating it yields CASSSDWSSGNTIYF. The J gene is TRBJ1-3, the V gene TRBV5-5, with D unresolved. The CDR3 consists of 15 residues. CDR1 and CDR2 (germline): SGHKS, YYEKEE (reference sequence). With 3 bases removed from V and 0 bases from J, the gap between germline ends came to 10 bases.

The chain has TRBV30 and TRBJ1-2; D is unclear. This CDR3 has 11 amino acids. Germline CDR1 GTSNPN, CDR2 SVGIG (reference sequence). Trimming took 2 bases from V and 0 from J, leaving 1 base between them. The CDR3 region is CAWSTNYGYTF. CDR3 nucleotides: TGTGCCTGGAGTACTAACTATGGCTACACCTTC. Full variable domain (remainder filled in from reference TRBV30 and TRBJ1-2): SQTIHQWPATLVQPVGSPLSLECTVEGTSNPNLYWYRQAAGRGLQLLFYSVGIGQISSEVPQNLSASRPQDRQFILSSKKLLLSDSGFYLCAWSTNYGYTFGSGTRLTVV.

The genes are TRBV30 and TRBJ2-1, with 8 bases matching TRBD1. The CDR3 covers 15 residues. V lost 2 bases, J lost 2 bases, and 5 bases stayed unmatched. Per the germline V gene, CDR1 is GTSNPN and CDR2 is SVGIG (reference sequence). CDR3 amino acids: CAWSRQGRTYNEQFF. In DNA, the CDR3 is TGTGCCTGGAGTCGACAGGGGAGGACCTACAATGAGCAGTTCTTC.

This clone was counted between two and nine times. The chain has TRBV24-1 and TRBJ2-5; D is possibly TRBD1 (6 bases). Trimming removed 6 bases from V and 3 bases from J, with 10 bases in between. The CDR3 is made up of 13 amino acids. CDR1 is KGHDR, CDR2 SFDVKD, per germline. CDR3 nucleotide sequence: TGTGCCACCAGTAGGGCAGGGGAAGAGACCCAGTACTTC. Translation: CATSRAGEETQYF.

The CDR3, as DNA: TGTGCCAGTAGTATTGGGCAGGGGTATGGCTACACCTTC. It is translated as CASSIGQGYGYTF. The chain is built from TRBV19 and TRBJ1-2; possible D gene TRBD1, 6 bases. From germline, CDR1 is LNHDA and CDR2 SQIVND (reference sequence). This CDR3 has 13 residues. Deletions cut 3 bases from V and 5 bases from J, with 10 bases between. Drawing the rest from reference TRBV19 and TRBJ1-2, the complete variable domain is DGGITQSPKYLFRKEGQNVTLSCEQNLNHDAMYWYRQDPGQGLRLIYYSQIVNDFQKGDIAEGYSVSREKKESFPLTVTSAQKNPTAFYLCASSIGQGYGYTFGSGTRLTVV.